These 30 T cell receptor beta chains were sequenced from one sample in a study of T cells in Graves' hyperthyroidism and ophthalmopathy. TCR beta CDR3 regions were amplified from RNA transcripts. During a first-round RT-PCR of the TCR CDR3, the HTBI primer set was used. TCRdb called the multiplex PCR reads again in MiXCR, with one record for every CDR3 protein. The data contain roughly 350,000 distinct CDR3 sequences, approximately 14% of them singletons. The sample taken for sequencing was blood. The receptor source for this set is a woman in her 40s with Graves' ophthalmopathy.

The gene calls are TRBV14 and TRBJ2-1, with 7 positions matching TRBD1. Per the germline V gene, CDR1 is SGHDN and CDR2 is FVKESK. The CDR3 covers 15 residues. V trimming: 0 bases; J trimming: 8 bases; junction bases outside the gene matches: 7. CDR3 sequence reads: CASSQDRRGTDEQFF. CDR3 sequence (DNA): TGTGCCAGCAGCCAAGATCGCAGGGGGACGGATGAGCAGTTCTTC.

The gene calls are TRBV7-9 and TRBJ2-7; TRBD1 agrees at 9 bases. The CDR3 runs 12 residues. Germline V CDR1 and CDR2: SEHNR, FQNEAQ (reference sequence). The J segment lost 6 bases and the V segment lost 6 bases, leaving 3 bases of the junction unmatched. CDR3 nucleotide sequence: TGTGCCAGCAGTGGACAGGGGAGCGAGCAGTACTTC. Translation: CASSGQGSEQYF. Full variable domain (outside the CDR3, taken from reference TRBV7-9 and TRBJ2-7): DTGVSQNPRHKITKRGQNVTFRCDPISEHNRLYWYRQTLGQGPEFLTYFQNEAQLEKSRLLSDRFSAERPKGSFSTLEIQRTEQGDSAMYLCASSGQGSEQYFGPGTRLTVT.

This clonotype was recorded many times. CDR3 loop: CASSLGFTEAFF. CDR3 DNA sequence: TGTGCCAGCAGCTTAGGGTTCACTGAAGCTTTCTTT. The chain has TRBV7-9 and TRBJ1-1; the D is unclear. The CDR3 contains 12 residues. Germline values: CDR1 SEHNR, CDR2 FQNEAQ (reference sequence). V dropped 1 base and J dropped 4 bases, with 4 bases sitting between them.

This clonotype was picked up many times. The CDR3 protein is CASSYSGLPNEQFF. DNA for the CDR3: TGTGCCAGCAGTTACTCGGGACTCCCCAATGAGCAGTTCTTC. The chain couples TRBV6-5 to TRBJ2-1; D is perhaps TRBD2 (6 bases). The V gene's germline CDR1 is MNHEY and CDR2 SVGAGI. Trimming cost V 0 bases and J 6 bases, with 9 bases left between them. CDR3 length: 14 amino acids.

J is TRBJ2-2 and V is TRBV19; the D call may be TRBD1 or TRBD2 (7 bases each). V dropped 5 bases and J dropped 1 base, with 11 bases sitting between them. CDR3 length: 15 residues. Looked up from germline, CDR1 is LNHDA and CDR2 is SQIVND (reference sequence). The CDR3 DNA reads TGTGCCAGTAGTGGGGGGGACAGGAACACCGGGGAGCTGTTTTTT. Amino acids: CASSGGDRNTGELFF. Complete variable domain (other parts from reference TRBV19 and TRBJ2-2): DGGITQSPKYLFRKEGQNVTLSCEQNLNHDAMYWYRQDPGQGLRLIYYSQIVNDFQKGDIAEGYSVSREKKESFPLTVTSAQKNPTAFYLCASSGGDRNTGELFFGEGSRLTVL.

This clonotype appeared a few times. The chain joins TRBV2 to TRBJ1-6; D gene uncertain. The CDR3 length is 15 residues. From germline, CDR1 is SNHLY and CDR2 FYNNEI. V lost 1 base to trimming and J lost 13 bases, with 17 bases between them. The CDR3 loop is CASSEVEPTLRPLHF. CDR3 nucleotides: TGTGCCAGCAGTGAAGTCGAGCCAACTCTTAGGCCCCTCCACTTT.

This clonotype has a count of ten or more. CDR3 coding DNA: TGCGCCAGCAGCTTGAGGGGGATTGACTACGAGCAGTACTTC. Its translation is CASSLRGIDYEQYF. The chain employs TRBV5-1 and TRBJ2-7; maybe TRBD1 (6 bases). This CDR3 is 14 amino acids long. Germline values: CDR1 SGHRS, CDR2 YFSETQ. V was shortened by 1 base and J by 3 bases, with 11 bases between the two germline ends.

This clonotype was seen at least ten times. The J gene is TRBJ1-2, the V gene TRBV28, with 7 bases matching TRBD1. Trimming removed 2 bases from V and 9 bases from J; junction bases left unmatched: 6. The germline gives CDR1 MDHEN, CDR2 SYDVKM. The CDR3 extends over 13 amino acids. CDR3 DNA sequence: TGTGCCAGCAGTTTAGGACAGGTAGATCGCTACACCTTC. It codes for CASSLGQVDRYTF.

This clonotype was counted at least ten times. The chain joins TRBV10-3 to TRBJ1-1, with 9 bases identical to TRBD1. The V and J ends lost 6 bases and 2 bases, in that order; junction bases with no gene match: 7. Germline values: CDR1 ENHRY, CDR2 SYGVKD. The CDR3 loop spans 15 amino acids. This CDR3 reads CAISNRGLGNTEAFF. In nucleotides, the CDR3 is TGTGCCATCAGCAACAGGGGGCTCGGTAACACTGAAGCTTTCTTT.

This clonotype was seen at least ten times. The J gene is TRBJ2-3, the V gene TRBV6-1; weak D call: TRBD2 (6 bases). Germline-derived CDR1 and CDR2 are MNHNS and SASEGT. Between the trimmed V and J ends, which lost 5 bases and 4 bases, there was a span of 10 bases. The CDR3 totals 13 residues. In DNA, the CDR3 is TGTGCCAGCAGTTACGGAGGGGCAGATACGCAGTATTTT. Translated: CASSYGGADTQYF.

This clonotype was detected ten times or more. The chain recombines TRBV27 with TRBJ1-1; TRBD1 matches 7 bases. Germline V lookup: CDR1 MNHEY, CDR2 SMNVEV (reference sequence). The CDR3 is made up of 15 amino acids. V lost 4 bases to trimming and J lost 0 bases; unmatched junction nucleotides: 5. In DNA, the CDR3 is TGTGCCAGCAGTTCTGAACAGGGGATGAACACTGAAGCTTTCTTT. It specifies CASSSEQGMNTEAFF.

This clonotype was recorded only once. A much larger clone lies one base from this, so it may be a read error. This chain joins TRBV13 and TRBJ1-2; 7 positions agree with TRBD1. The length of the CDR3 is 15 residues. Per the germline V gene, CDR1 is PRHDT and CDR2 is FYEKMQ (reference sequence). The CDR3 DNA sequence: TGTACCAGCAGCTCCACCCGGGACAGCTTCTATGGCTACACCTTC. Amino acid sequence: CTSSSTRDSFYGYTF.

Many counts were recorded for this clonotype. This chain links TRBV27 with TRBJ2-1; no definite D call. There are 14 residues in the CDR3. CDR1 is MNHEY and CDR2 is SMNVEV in the germline V gene (reference sequence). Trimming took off 0 bases at V and 5 bases at J, with 8 bases between the two ends. The CDR3 sequence is CASSLSLQNNEQFF. Here the CDR3 DNA reads TGTGCCAGCAGTTTATCGCTCCAGAACAATGAGCAGTTCTTC.

This clonotype was detected only a few times. The genes are TRBV30 and TRBJ2-7, with 9 bases lining up with TRBD2. The CDR3 totals 13 residues. J gave up 7 bases and V 4 bases, and 8 bases lay outside the gene matches. CDR1 GTSNPN and CDR2 SVGIG come from the germline V gene (reference sequence). The CDR3 loop is CAWTGSGSWEQYF. The CDR3 DNA reads as TGTGCCTGGACAGGTAGCGGGAGCTGGGAGCAGTACTTC.

This chain uses TRBV10-3 with TRBJ1-1; unclear D gene. Trimming left V 2 bases short and J 1 base short, with 11 bases between. Germline V gene lookup returns CDR1 ENHRY and CDR2 SYGVKD. The CDR3 runs 15 residues. CDR3 in DNA: TGTGCCATCAGTGAGATCAGAGGACGGAACACTGAAGCTTTCTTT. It translates to CAISEIRGRNTEAFF.

The chain is built from TRBV6-1 and TRBJ2-1, with D perhaps TRBD2 (5 bases). V shed 6 bases and J shed 4 bases, with 25 bases lying between them. The CDR3 has 18 amino acids. Germline V gene sequence: CDR1 MNHNS, CDR2 SASEGT. The CDR3 protein is CASSNFLQTTTGYNEQFF. The CDR3, as DNA: TGTGCCAGCAGCAATTTTTTACAGACTACCACGGGGTACAATGAGCAGTTCTTC.

This clonotype was counted at least ten times. The rearrangement joins TRBV14 to TRBJ2-7; 7 bases are a match to TRBD2. The trim removed 2 bases at V and 6 bases at J, leaving 7 bases unmatched. CDR3 length: 14 residues. CDR1 and CDR2 from the germline V gene are SGHDN and FVKESK. As DNA, the CDR3 is TGTGCCAGCAGCCAACTCGGGGGGTCGGTCGAGCAGTACTTC. Translation: CASSQLGGSVEQYF.

The chain couples TRBV19 to TRBJ2-7, with D possibly called TRBD1 or TRBD2 (5 bases each). This CDR3 has 15 amino acids. Germline CDR1 is LNHDA and CDR2 is SQIVND (reference sequence). Deletions cut 1 base from V and 1 base from J, with 11 bases between. DNA of the CDR3: TGTGCCAGTAGTATAGGGCAGGGACGATCCTACGAGCAGTACTTC. Its protein is CASSIGQGRSYEQYF.

This clonotype occurred many times. The chain joins TRBV13 to TRBJ2-7; 9 bases align to TRBD1. The length of the CDR3 is 14 residues. The germline V gene has CDR1 PRHDT and CDR2 FYEKMQ (reference sequence). V lost 5 bases and J lost 3; bases outside the gene matches: 5. CDR3 in amino acids: CASSLEGQGYEQYF. DNA for the CDR3: TGTGCCAGCAGCCTGGAGGGACAGGGCTACGAGCAGTACTTC.

This clonotype appeared a few times. The chain joins TRBV20-1 to TRBJ1-5; maybe TRBD1 (6 bases). This CDR3 comprises 15 residues. The germline V gene has CDR1 DFQATT and CDR2 SNEGSKA (reference sequence). The ends were cut back, 4 bases at V and 4 bases at J, with 17 bases in the middle. This CDR3 reads CSATPTGRPNQPQHF. The CDR3 coding sequence is TGCAGTGCTACTCCGACAGGACGACCTAATCAGCCCCAGCATTTT.

This chain uses TRBV30 with TRBJ2-2, with 7 bases that match TRBD2. The CDR3 length is 13 residues. V shed 7 bases, J shed 7 bases, and the junction held 9 bases outside the gene matches. CDR1 is GTSNPN, CDR2 SVGIG, per germline (reference sequence). CDR3: CAFEGGQLGELFF. The CDR3 coding sequence is TGTGCCTTTGAGGGAGGGCAGCTCGGGGAGCTGTTTTTT. Complete variable domain (other parts from reference TRBV30 and TRBJ2-2): SQTIHQWPATLVQPVGSPLSLECTVEGTSNPNLYWYRQAAGRGLQLLFYSVGIGQISSEVPQNLSASRPQDRQFILSSKKLLLSDSGFYLCAFEGGQLGELFFGEGSRLTVL.

This clonotype has just a few counts. The chain couples TRBV20-1 to TRBJ2-5; no firm D call. V lost 1 base and J 5 bases, leaving 14 bases between the germline ends. Germline loops: CDR1 DFQATT, CDR2 SNEGSKA (reference sequence). This CDR3 is 14 amino acids long. CDR3 DNA: TGCAGTGCTAGAGTACATGGTTTTTATGAGACCCAGTACTTC. Its translation: CSARVHGFYETQYF.

This clonotype has a count of ten or more. The chain recombines TRBV6-5 with TRBJ2-7; possibly TRBD1 or TRBD2 for D (6 bases each). The germline V and J ends were trimmed by 2 bases and 5 bases, with 10 bases remaining between them. From germline, CDR1 is MNHEY and CDR2 SVGAGI. The CDR3 extends over 13 amino acids. CDR3 in DNA: TGTGCCAGCAGTTACGGGGGGCGAAACGAGCAGTACTTC. It encodes CASSYGGRNEQYF.

This clonotype has at least ten counts. This chain uses TRBV27 with TRBJ2-1; 7 bases map to TRBD2. V lost 0 bases to trimming and J lost 3 bases; unmatched junction nucleotides: 2. The CDR3 runs 15 residues. Germline assignment: CDR1 MNHEY and CDR2 SMNVEV (reference sequence). The CDR3 is CASSLSAGVYNEQFF. In nucleotides, the CDR3 is TGTGCCAGCAGTTTATCGGCGGGGGTCTACAATGAGCAGTTCTTC.

The chain joins TRBV27 to TRBJ2-7; D perhaps matches TRBD1 (6 bases). Trimming took 6 bases from V and 4 from J, leaving 13 bases between them. From germline, CDR1 is MNHEY and CDR2 SMNVEV (reference sequence). The CDR3 extends over 13 amino acids. Written as DNA, the CDR3 is TGTGCCAGCAGGCTACAGGGAAGGTACGAGCAGTACTTC. Its translation: CASRLQGRYEQYF.

This clonotype was seen ten or more times. The chain links TRBV7-6 to TRBJ2-7; D remains ambiguous. The CDR3 contains 13 residues. Per the germline V gene, CDR1 is SGHVS and CDR2 is FNYEAQ. Trimming took off 2 bases at V and 2 bases at J, with 7 bases between the two ends. CDR3 residues: CASSLQTTYEQYF. The CDR3 nucleotides are TGTGCCAGCAGCTTACAGACCACCTACGAGCAGTACTTC.

This chain links TRBV20-1 with TRBJ2-7; tentatively, D is TRBD1 or TRBD2 (5 bases each). This CDR3 comprises 14 residues. Germline V gives CDR1 DFQATT, CDR2 SNEGSKA (reference sequence). V was clipped by 5 bases and J by 0 bases, with 14 bases between them. Here the CDR3 DNA reads TGCAGTGCTCTCGGGACGGTAAGCTCCTACGAGCAGTACTTC. Its protein is CSALGTVSSYEQYF.

V is TRBV9 and J is TRBJ2-2, with D possibly being TRBD1 or TRBD2 (5 bases each). V dropped 0 bases and J dropped 6 bases, with 18 bases sitting between them. The CDR3 contains 17 residues. Per the germline V gene, CDR1 is SGDLS and CDR2 is YYNGEE. Written as DNA, the CDR3 is TGTGCCAGCAGCGTAGTAGTCGGGGCCTTATCCGCCGGGGAGCTGTTTTTT. Translated: CASSVVVGALSAGELFF.

This clonotype has ten or more counts. V and J are TRBV11-2 and TRBJ2-1; TRBD2 might be the D (7 bases). Per germline, CDR1 SGHAT and CDR2 FQNNGV. With 2 bases removed from V and 0 bases from J, the gap between germline ends came to 11 bases. CDR3 length equals 16 residues. CDR3 sequence reads: CASSLRGDNSYNEQFF. As DNA, the CDR3 is TGTGCCAGCAGCTTACGGGGGGACAACTCCTACAATGAGCAGTTCTTC. The variable domain in full, with the rest retrieved from reference TRBV11-2 and TRBJ2-1, is EAGVAQSPRYKIIEKRQSVAFWCNPISGHATLYWYQQILGQGPKLLIQFQNNGVVDDSQLPKDRFSAERLKGVDSTLKIQPAKLEDSAVYLCASSLRGDNSYNEQFFGPGTRLTVL.

J is TRBJ1-6 and V is TRBV13; D unresolved. The length of the CDR3 is 17 residues. Germline-derived CDR1 and CDR2 are PRHDT and FYEKMQ (reference sequence). V lost 5 bases and J lost 0, with 14 bases in between. CDR3 in DNA: TGTGCCAGCAGCCGGCGCACGTTGAGCTCCTATAATTCACCCCTCCACTTT. Its protein is CASSRRTLSSYNSPLHF.